Presented here are 22 T cell receptor beta chains from one specimen sequenced in a study of T cell repertoires in cytomegalovirus infection. TCRdb itself ran the reads through MiXCR, one entry per CDR3 protein. Of roughly 160,000 distinct CDR3 sequences listed, roughly 21% were seen once; the top ten hold roughly 25%. These receptors lack a known antigen. Source: CD8+ T cells from cultured PBMCs, taken from culture after CMV antigen stimulation. These receptors were taken from a human donor in good health (CMV status not recorded). Some clones in this sample may be carry-over from other donors' samples.

The rearrangement uses TRBV6-1 and TRBJ2-5; 9 nucleotides match TRBD1. Germline assignment: CDR1 MNHNS and CDR2 SASEGT. The CDR3 loop spans 14 amino acids. V was clipped by 4 bases and J by 4 bases; unmatched bases: 4. As DNA, the CDR3 is TGTGCCAGCAGTGTGAACAGGGGGCGAGAGACCCAGTACTTC. The encoded protein is CASSVNRGRETQYF.

This clonotype was observed a few times. The chain combines TRBV18 with TRBJ2-7, with D possibly being TRBD1 (5 bases). Germline CDR1 and CDR2: KGHSH and LQKENI. Trimming pared 2 bases from V and 0 bases from J, leaving 17 bases between. The CDR3 sequence is 17 residues long. In nucleotides, the CDR3 is TGTGCCAGCTCACCAACGTTCAGGGTAGAAACCTCCTACGAGCAGTACTTC. It yields the protein CASSPTFRVETSYEQYF.

The chain carries TRBV2 and TRBJ1-4; 7 nucleotides align to TRBD1. V lost 0 bases, J lost 13 bases, and 14 bases stayed unmatched. The CDR3 length is 16 residues. The germline V gene has CDR1 SNHLY and CDR2 FYNNEI. CDR3 bases: TGTGCCAGCAGTGAAGCGCTTTTCGGGACAGATTCTCGACTGTTTTTT. Protein: CASSEALFGTDSRLFF.

This clonotype was detected a few times. The V gene is TRBV7-6, the J gene TRBJ1-5; 8 bases are shared with TRBD1. The CDR3 is 15 amino acids. V shed 5 bases, J shed 6 bases, and the junction held 9 bases outside the gene matches. Germline CDR1 reads SGHVS; CDR2 reads FNYEAQ. CDR3 DNA: TGTGCCAGCAGCCAACGGACAGGGATGGGTCAGCCCCAGCATTTT. Residues: CASSQRTGMGQPQHF.

A single count supports this clonotype. V usage is TRBV6-1 and J usage is TRBJ2-7; 7 positions match TRBD1. This CDR3 is 15 amino acids long. Germline V gene sequence: CDR1 MNHNS, CDR2 SASEGT. V lost 5 bases to trimming and J lost 3 bases; unmatched junction nucleotides: 10. The CDR3 DNA reads TGTGCCAGCAGTTATACCGGGACAGAAGACTACGAGCAGTACTTC. Its protein product is CASSYTGTEDYEQYF.

The chain uses TRBV7-9 and TRBJ1-1; D is possibly TRBD1 (5 bases). The germline CDR1 and CDR2 sequences are SEHNR and FQNEAQ (reference sequence). V lost 1 base and J 4 bases, leaving 7 bases between the germline ends. The CDR3 is 13 residues long. Here the CDR3 reads CASSLGQRTEAFF. The CDR3 DNA reads TGTGCCAGCAGCTTAGGACAGCGCACTGAAGCTTTCTTT.

The chain joins TRBV10-2 to TRBJ1-2, with 7 bases matching TRBD1. Germline trimming cut 0 bases from V and 3 bases from J; bases unmatched to any gene: 4. Germline V gene lookup returns CDR1 WSHSY and CDR2 SAAADI. The CDR3 has 15 amino acids. The CDR3 here is CASSESLRGYYGYTF. Here the CDR3 DNA reads TGCGCCAGCAGTGAGTCGCTCAGGGGGTACTATGGCTACACCTTC.

This clonotype was detected a few times. V and J are TRBV7-2 and TRBJ1-1; no clear D gene. Germline loops: CDR1 SGHTA, CDR2 FQGNSA. This CDR3 has 15 residues. V was cut by 2 bases and J by 4 bases, with 14 bases left in between. This CDR3 reads CASSLSRNPGTEAFF. The CDR3 bases are TGTGCCAGCAGCTTAAGTCGGAATCCCGGCACTGAAGCTTTCTTT.

The CDR3 reads CASSMGTGGNEQFF. The CDR3 nucleotides are TGTGCCAGCAGCATGGGGACAGGGGGCAATGAGCAGTTCTTC. The chain employs TRBV12-3 or TRBV12-4 and TRBJ2-1; 11 positions match TRBD1. The CDR3 is made up of 14 amino acids. V dropped 6 bases and J dropped 6; count of bases not matched to a gene: 4.

V usage is TRBV7-9 and J usage is TRBJ2-2; 8 bases map to TRBD1. The germline CDR1 and CDR2 sequences are SEHNR and FQNEAQ (reference sequence). This CDR3 has 14 amino acids. Trimming removed 8 bases from V and 6 bases from J; junction bases left unmatched: 8. CDR3 sequence reads: CASGQGLIPGELFF. CDR3 DNA sequence: TGTGCCAGCGGACAGGGTCTGATTCCCGGGGAGCTGTTTTTT.

The table lists this clonotype with many counts. V gene TRBV28 combines with J gene TRBJ2-4; D is unclear. This CDR3 spans 15 amino acids. CDR1 MDHEN and CDR2 SYDVKM come from the germline V gene. V dropped 1 base and J dropped 2 bases, with 9 bases sitting between them. The CDR3 DNA sequence: TGTGCCAGCAGTTTATTAGAGGATACCAAAAACATTCAGTACTTC. This encodes CASSLLEDTKNIQYF.

This chain uses TRBV7-6 with TRBJ1-2; no reliable D call. Germline V CDR1 and CDR2: SGHVS, FNYEAQ. The CDR3 runs to 12 residues. Deletions cut 1 base from V and 10 bases from J, with 10 bases between. CDR3 sequence: CASSLVGEIYTF. CDR3 nucleotides: TGTGCCAGCAGCTTAGTTGGAGAAATCTACACCTTC.

This rearrangement joins TRBV7-9 to TRBJ2-7; unclear D gene. V lost 0 bases to trimming and J lost 2 bases, with 8 bases between them. The CDR3 length is 14 residues. In germline, CDR1 is SEHNR, CDR2 FQNEAQ (reference sequence). For the CDR3, the DNA is TGTGCCAGCAGCTTAGCGGCACAGCCCTACGAGCAGTACTTC. Protein product: CASSLAAQPYEQYF.

The sample holds a few counts of this clonotype. One end of the junction varies from germline; a read error may be responsible. The chain links TRBV12-3 or TRBV12-4 to TRBJ2-7; D perhaps matches TRBD1 (5 bases). This CDR3 is 15 amino acids long. The CDR3 coding sequence is TGTGCCAGCGGTTTAGTATCTCAGGGTGTCTACGAGCAGTACTTC. Translation gives CASGLVSQGVYEQYF.

The chain carries TRBV7-8 and TRBJ2-2, with 12 bases identical to TRBD2. In germline, CDR1 is SGHVS, CDR2 FQNEAQ. The junction had 10 bases not matched to a gene; V was cut back by 5 bases and J by 3 bases. This CDR3 is built from 18 residues. CDR3 DNA sequence: TGTGCCAGCAGCCCCCATCTAGCGGGAGGGGCTTACACCGGGGAGCTGTTTTTT. Its translation is CASSPHLAGGAYTGELFF.

This clonotype showed up just a few times. The chain carries TRBV28 and TRBJ1-1, with D tentatively TRBD1 (5 bases). This CDR3 contains 13 residues. Germline V gene sequence: CDR1 MDHEN, CDR2 SYDVKM. V lost 3 bases to trimming and J lost 4 bases, with 9 bases between them. CDR3 sequence (DNA): TGTGCCAGCAGTTTCGGGGGGAGCACTGAAGCTTTCTTT. It encodes CASSFGGSTEAFF.

This clonotype has just a few counts. The gene calls are TRBV7-2 and TRBJ1-3, with a weak D call TRBD1 (5 bases). CDR3 size: 15 residues. The V end lost 0 bases, the J end lost 2 bases, and 8 bases lay between the germline ends. The germline V gene has CDR1 SGHTA and CDR2 FQGNSA. DNA for the CDR3: TGTGCCAGCAGCTTAGCGGGGCCGCCTGGAAACACCATATATTTT. Amino acid sequence: CASSLAGPPGNTIYF.

The chain uses TRBV2 and TRBJ1-2; TRBD1 matches 9 bases. Germline trimming cut 6 bases from V and 4 bases from J; bases unmatched to any gene: 9. The CDR3 has 15 residues. Germline assignment: CDR1 SNHLY and CDR2 FYNNEI. This CDR3 reads CASRAGQGVGYGYTF. As DNA, the CDR3 is TGTGCCAGCAGGGCGGGACAGGGTGTTGGCTATGGCTACACCTTC. Full variable domain (rest looked up from reference TRBV2 and TRBJ1-2): EPEVTQTPSHQVTQMGQEVILRCVPISNHLYFYWYRQILGQKVEFLVSFYNNEISEKSEIFDDQFSVERPDGSNFTLKIRSTKLEDSAMYFCASRAGQGVGYGYTFGSGTRLTVV.

This clonotype was seen only a few times. V and J are TRBV12-3 or TRBV12-4 and TRBJ1-2; D is possibly TRBD1 (6 bases). The CDR3 consists of 14 residues. V dropped 6 bases and J dropped 2 bases, with 13 bases sitting between them. Here the CDR3 DNA reads TGTGCCAGCAGCCCAATACAGGGAAACTATGGCTACACCTTC. This sequence encodes CASSPIQGNYGYTF.

V gene TRBV7-2 combines with J gene TRBJ2-5, with D possibly TRBD1 on 6 matching bases. Germline CDR1 and CDR2: SGHTA and FQGNSA. The CDR3 loop spans 16 amino acids. The germline V and J ends were trimmed by 5 bases and 1 base, with 17 bases remaining between them. The CDR3 loop is CASSRRVPRGQETQYF. The DNA for the CDR3 is TGTGCCAGCAGCAGGCGGGTCCCCAGGGGCCAAGAGACCCAGTACTTC.

V and J are TRBV27 and TRBJ2-1; D may correspond to TRBD1 or TRBD2 (6 bases each). Trimming removed 4 bases from V and 9 bases from J, with 19 bases in between. This CDR3 comprises 15 residues. Per germline, CDR1 MNHEY and CDR2 SMNVEV (reference sequence). In DNA form, the CDR3 reads TGTGCCAGCAGTTCCGCCGGGGGCCTGTGGAGTGAGCAGTTCTTC. This translates into CASSSAGGLWSEQFF.

The chain uses TRBV7-9 and TRBJ1-2; D may be TRBD1 (5 bases). The CDR3 runs to 14 residues. With 8 bases removed from V and 4 bases from J, the gap between germline ends came to 17 bases. Germline-derived CDR1 and CDR2 are SEHNR and FQNEAQ (reference sequence). In nucleotides, the CDR3 is TGTGCCAGCGAGAGGGAGCGGGGGGTCTATGGCTACACCTTC. Its translation: CASERERGVYGYTF.